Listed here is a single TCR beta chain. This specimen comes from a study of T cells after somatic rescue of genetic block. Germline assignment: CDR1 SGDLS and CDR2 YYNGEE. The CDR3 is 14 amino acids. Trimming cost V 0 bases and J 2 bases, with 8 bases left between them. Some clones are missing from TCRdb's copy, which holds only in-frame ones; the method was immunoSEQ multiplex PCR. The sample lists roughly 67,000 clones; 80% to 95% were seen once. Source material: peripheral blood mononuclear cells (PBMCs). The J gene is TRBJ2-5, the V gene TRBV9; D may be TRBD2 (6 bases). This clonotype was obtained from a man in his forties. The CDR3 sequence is CASSVGGIQETQYF. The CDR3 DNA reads TGTGCCAGCAGCGTAGGCGGGATTCAAGAGACCCAGTACTTC.